A single TCR beta chain is shown here with its context. TCRdb itself ran the 5' RACE reads through MiXCR, one entry per CDR3 protein. The data show roughly 55,000 distinct CDR3 sequences, with approximately 25% seen just once and 2.5% to 4% held by the top ten. V lost 9 bases and J 2 bases, leaving 22 bases between the germline ends. The CDR3 contains 17 residues. The germline gives CDR1 SGHVS, CDR2 FQNEAQ. This clonotype was sampled from a female donor with breast cancer. Material for sequencing was tumor-infiltrating naive CD4+ T cells sorted from the breast tumor. The subset was: naive CD4+ T cells, CD4+CD45RA+CD25-. This chain links TRBV7-8 with TRBJ2-2; D gene unclear. The CDR3 is CASHHSRFSFNTGELFF. The CDR3 coding sequence is TGTGCCAGTCACCATAGCAGGTTTAGTTTTAACACCGGGGAGCTGTTTTTT.